One sample yielded the 2 T cell receptor beta chains listed below, sequenced in a study of CD8+CD57+ T cells in acquired aplastic anemia. For CDR3 and TCR beta VDJ profiling, genomic DNA was the template used. TCRdb processed the reads anew with MiXCR; each CDR3 protein has one entry. The top ten hold just under 20% of the sample, which has about 200,000 distinct CDR3 sequences, roughly 50% seen once. Patients selected for sequencing had displayed CD8+CD57+ cell expansion by flow cytometry. Sequencing was carried out using sorted CD4+, CD8+, or CD8+CD57+ T cells (not recorded which) from PBMCs. The receptors come from a human donor with aplastic anemia.

A note on this clonotype: A read error may be the cause here, since a much bigger clone is one base away. The chain uses TRBV6-4 and TRBJ2-5; 13 nucleotides line up with TRBD2. This CDR3 spans 15 amino acids. V was clipped by 7 bases and J by 5 bases; unmatched bases: 7. Germline CDR1 MRHNA, CDR2 SNTAGT. CDR3 bases: TGTGCCAGCAATGAGACTAGCGGGGGGATGGAGACCCAGTACTTC. Protein product: CASNETSGGMETQYF.

This chain links TRBV20-1 with TRBJ2-3; D not resolved. The CDR3 contains 18 residues. CDR1 and CDR2 from the germline V gene are DFQATT and SNEGSKA (reference sequence). V lost 5 bases and J 0 bases, leaving 24 bases between the germline ends. CDR3 residues: CSAVRDRQTGESTDTQYF. As DNA, the CDR3 is TGCAGTGCTGTAAGAGATCGGCAAACGGGCGAGAGCACAGATACGCAGTATTTT.